The sequence of this T cell receptor (beta chain) was determined in a study of Graves' ophthalmopathy and Graves' hyperthyroidism listed by TCRdb under 2018. Background on the whole study: Peripheral blood was collected at initial diagnosis, prior to any treatment. The study used signatures of the TCR beta repertoire to tell Graves' ophthalmopathy apart from Graves' hyperthyroidism and to predict which patients would progress to ophthalmopathy. In total, under 150 blood samples were TCR-sequenced: approximately 42 ophthalmopathy, roughly 80 hyperthyroidism and about 17 hyperthyroidism-to-ophthalmopathy patients. To explore V-J signatures that separate ophthalmopathy from hyperthyroidism, a discovery set of 95 to 100 patients was enrolled, consisting of approximately 45 with ophthalmopathy and some 56 with stable hyperthyroidism. The independent validation cohort included under 20 hyperthyroidism patients plus 17 patients who later progressed from hyperthyroidism to ophthalmopathy. T-cell repertoires of thyroid tissue and blood were compared in several hyperthyroidism patients. Following sampling, methimazole starting at 30 mg daily was administered to hyperthyroidism patients, and high-dose intravenous methylprednisolone was administered to ophthalmopathy patients. For training and testing, the 100 or so patients in the discovery cohort were randomly divided in a 7:3 ratio. Here is what the overall study found, with its caveats: Most expanded thyroid clonotypes with frequency above 0.001 were also detected in blood, suggesting blood repertoires may reflect the thyroid immune response. In validation, the model predicted ophthalmopathy progression with about 71% sensitivity and roughly 78% specificity; around twelve predicted patients were CT-confirmed with GO in a median of around 6 months. The 13-signature model separated ophthalmopathy from stable hyperthyroidism with 85% to 90% sensitivity and about 81% specificity in cross-validation, and 80%/75% in the test set. Sample size was not statistically predetermined, and group allocation was not concealed from the investigators.

This clonotype was seen many times. Its cognate antigen has yet to be identified. The sample holds no much larger clone one base away, and base qualities are not on file. Trimmed from V: 5 bases; trimmed from J: 3 bases; junction bases lacking a gene match: 8. Its CDR3 holds 14 amino acids, cysteine through phenylalanine. Only the CDR3 DNA stays, 42 bases, in frame from base 1. CDR1 is given as SQVTM and CDR2 as ANQGSEA, both from the germline V gene. For repertoire sequencing, the TCR beta CDR3 regions were amplified from RNA transcripts. The first round of RT-PCR was done with HTBI primers and the Qiagen OneStep RT-PCR kit, and was followed by a second round of multiplex PCR, then size selection and purification. The libraries underwent paired-end sequencing with 100 bp reads on an Illumina HiSeq2000. The authors processed their data as follows. SOAPnuke was used to process the reads, removing any read that contained adapters or uncalled bases, had a mean Phred below 15, or lacked an exact match to the constant primer or identifier. COPE v1.2.5 was used to merge the high-quality paired reads. Each unique nucleotide sequence was treated as a clonotype, and MiTCR v1.1 was used to align the clonotypes to the IMGT TRB V, D and J references. The analysis was limited to V-J combinations with a frequency above 0.0001, which together covered about 99% of repertoires. A TCR clonal expansion and chaos score per V-J combination was defined as the ratio of F50 clonal expansion to chaos observed in the TCRdist matrix. Welch's t-statistics and random forest were used to narrow the features down to 13 V-J combinations, which were then fed into a naive Bayes classifier. The similarity between thyroid and blood repertoires was quantified using the Morisita-Horn index. TCRdb reprocessed the public reads (quality trimming at Q25 with fastp, clone calling with MiXCR) and kept in-frame beta chains. Rows with one shared CDR3 protein collapse into an entry with the most common genes and DNA. None of the V and J calls come from the authors' own analysis; TCRdb made them. The table for this sample lists some 410,000 distinct CDR3 sequences; roughly 21% of them were counted only once. The ten largest account for roughly 3.2% of the sample.

Stable hyperthyroidism was defined as no progression to ophthalmopathy within 18 months of follow-up. The hyperthyroidism patients were 18 to 65 years old and newly diagnosed, with a disease duration of less than 2 months. Patients with other autoimmune diseases, uncontrolled infections, pregnancy or lactation were excluded from the study. Clinical symptoms, serum thyroxine, TRAb, thyroid ultrasound and orbital computed tomography were used for diagnosis. Ficoll-Paque density gradient centrifugation was used to isolate PBMCs from approximately 11 ml of fresh peripheral blood. Total RNA was extracted using Trizol reagent, and RNA quality was checked on an Agilent 2100 Bioanalyzer.

The sequenced material came from peripheral blood. This TCR derives from a woman between 18 and 29 years old with stable Graves' hyperthyroidism. Donor details come from another sample of the same person, matched by shared clones. In this chain, TRBV29-1 is recombined with TRBJ2-7; TRBD1 lines up with 9 middle nucleotides. CDR3 protein: CSVCFADRGYEQYF. The nucleotide sequence reads as follows: TGCAGCGTTTGCTTTGCGGACAGGGGCTACGAGCAGTACTTC.